Below, 4 T cell receptor beta chains from the same sample are listed, as sequenced in a study of PD-L1 blockade in urothelial cancer. Sequencing was performed with immunoSEQ multiplex PCR; in TCRdb, only in-frame clones are kept and a portion is missing. Counted here are 100,000 to 150,000 clones, 86% occurring once; the ten biggest clones make up around 2.4%. The time point here: peripheral blood 6 weeks after treatment start. The sample here was PBMCs, taken around atezolizumab (anti-PD-L1) treatment. The receptors derive from a man aged 50-59 years with urothelial cancer.

The chain recombines TRBV27 with TRBJ1-5; tentatively, D is TRBD1 (5 bases). CDR3 length: 13 residues. Trimming took 3 bases from V and 5 from J, leaving 8 bases between them. The germline V gene encodes CDR1 MNHEY and CDR2 SMNVEV (reference sequence). CDR3 sequence: CASSLRRDQPQHF. DNA of the CDR3: TGTGCCAGCAGTTTGCGCAGGGATCAGCCCCAGCATTTT.

There are a few counts of this clone. V gene TRBV9 combines with J gene TRBJ1-1; 7 nucleotides align to TRBD1. The ends lost 4 bases at V and 5 bases at J; junction bases unmatched: 11. Germline V gives CDR1 SGDLS, CDR2 YYNGEE. There are 15 residues in the CDR3. CDR3 loop: CASSLRQGGMTEAFF. The CDR3 DNA reads TGTGCCAGCAGCTTAAGACAGGGCGGTATGACTGAAGCTTTCTTT.

This clone has just a few counts. The chain is built from TRBV28 and TRBJ1-5; D is unclear. The V end lost 7 bases, the J end lost 0 bases, and 13 bases lay between the germline ends. This CDR3 has 15 residues. The germline V gene encodes CDR1 MDHEN and CDR2 SYDVKM. The CDR3 coding sequence is TGTGCCAGCATCCCAGCGGAGGGTAGCAATCAGCCCCAGCATTTT. Encoded protein: CASIPAEGSNQPQHF.

The V call is TRBV28, the J call TRBJ2-3, with 8 bases fitting TRBD1. Germline assignment: CDR1 MDHEN and CDR2 SYDVKM. CDR3 length: 17 residues. V trimming: 4 bases; J trimming: 6 bases; junction bases outside the gene matches: 15. This chain's CDR3 is CASSSPGTGPIGDTQYF. The DNA of the CDR3 is TGTGCCAGCAGTTCCCCCGGGACAGGACCGATCGGGGATACGCAGTATTTT. The full variable domain, completed using reference TRBV28 and TRBJ2-3, is DVKVTQSSRYLVKRTGEKVFLECVQDMDHENMFWYRQDPGLGLRLIYFSYDVKMKEKGDIPEGYSVSREKKERFSLILESASTNQTSMYLCASSSPGTGPIGDTQYFGPGTRLTVL.